The T cell receptor (beta chain) under discussion was sequenced for a study of T cells in women clearing cervical HPV infection. V was clipped by 2 bases and J by 1 base, with 6 bases between them. Germline V lookup: CDR1 SGHKS, CDR2 YYEKEE (reference sequence). The CDR3 is made up of 13 amino acids. Comments on this clone: The read terminates 3 residues before the CDR3 end, so the remaining end is supplied by the germline J gene.

The data were produced by immunoSEQ multiplex PCR, yet TCRdb's version contains in-frame clones alone and is incomplete. This listing includes about 48,000 clones. The sample was blood buffy coat. V and J are TRBV5-5 and TRBJ1-1, with D perhaps TRBD1 (5 bases). This TCR came from a woman between 18 and 75 years old with a cervical HPV16 infection that either progressed to CIN3+ or cleared (not recorded which). Incomplete CDR3 DNA: TGTGCCAGCAGCTTTCAGGGGAACACTGAA. This translates into CASSFQGNTE. The whole CDR3 sequence is CASSFQGNTEAFF.